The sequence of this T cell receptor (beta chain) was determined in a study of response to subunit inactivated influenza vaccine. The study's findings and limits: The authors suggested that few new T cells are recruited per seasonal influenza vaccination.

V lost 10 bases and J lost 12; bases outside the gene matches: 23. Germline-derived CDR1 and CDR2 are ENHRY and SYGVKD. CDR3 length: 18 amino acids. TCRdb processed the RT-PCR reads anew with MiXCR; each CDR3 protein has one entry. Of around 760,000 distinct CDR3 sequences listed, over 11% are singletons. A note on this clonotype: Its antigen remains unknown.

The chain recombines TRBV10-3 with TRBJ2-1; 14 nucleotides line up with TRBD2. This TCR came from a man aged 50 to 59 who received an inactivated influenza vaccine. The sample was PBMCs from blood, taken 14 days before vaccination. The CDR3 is CASRESGTSGGPESLQFF. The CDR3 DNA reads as TGTGCCAGCAGGGAGTCCGGGACTAGCGGGGGCCCGGAATCCTTGCAGTTCTTC.